This T cell receptor beta chain was captured by sequencing in a study of technical replicates of blood from a few donors. Measured with immunoSEQ multiplex PCR; TCRdb has only the in-frame clones, and not every one. The data contain tens of thousands of clones, about 96% of them singletons. Source material: T cells isolated from PBMCs. This clonotype was sampled from a human donor in good health.

The CDR3 bases are TGTGCCAGCAGGTTGGGCGGGGCTCTGTCCTACGAGCAGTACTTC. Encoded protein: CASRLGGALSYEQYF. This chain joins TRBV11-3 and TRBJ2-7; D is possibly TRBD2 (6 bases). Trimming cost V 6 bases and J 1 base, with 16 bases left between them. Germline V gene data show CDR1 as SGHNT and CDR2 as YENEEA. This CDR3 is built from 15 residues.